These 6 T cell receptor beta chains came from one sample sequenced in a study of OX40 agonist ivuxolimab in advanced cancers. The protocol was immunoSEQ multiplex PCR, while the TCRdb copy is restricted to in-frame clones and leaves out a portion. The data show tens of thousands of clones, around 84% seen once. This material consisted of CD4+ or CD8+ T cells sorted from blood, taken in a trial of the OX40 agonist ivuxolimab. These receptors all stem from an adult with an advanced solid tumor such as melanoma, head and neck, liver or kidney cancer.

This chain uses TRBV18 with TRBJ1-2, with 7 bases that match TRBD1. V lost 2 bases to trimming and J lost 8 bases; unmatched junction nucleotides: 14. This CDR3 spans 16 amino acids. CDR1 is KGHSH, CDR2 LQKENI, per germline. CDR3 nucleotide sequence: TGTGCCAGCTCACCATCGGACAGGAACCTTAAGGGAGGCTACACCTTC. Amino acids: CASSPSDRNLKGGYTF.

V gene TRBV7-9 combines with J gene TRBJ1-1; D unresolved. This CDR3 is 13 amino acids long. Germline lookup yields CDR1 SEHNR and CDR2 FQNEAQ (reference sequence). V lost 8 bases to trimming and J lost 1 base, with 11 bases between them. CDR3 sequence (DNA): TGTGCCAGCGTTCAACTCGGGAACACTGAAGCTTTCTTT. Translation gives CASVQLGNTEAFF.

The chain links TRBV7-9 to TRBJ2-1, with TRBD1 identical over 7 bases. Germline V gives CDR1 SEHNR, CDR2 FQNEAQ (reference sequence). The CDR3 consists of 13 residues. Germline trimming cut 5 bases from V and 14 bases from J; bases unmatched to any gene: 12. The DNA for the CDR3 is TGTGCCAGCAGCCCCCGGGACAGTTTCGCGGAGTTCTTC. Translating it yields CASSPRDSFAEFF.

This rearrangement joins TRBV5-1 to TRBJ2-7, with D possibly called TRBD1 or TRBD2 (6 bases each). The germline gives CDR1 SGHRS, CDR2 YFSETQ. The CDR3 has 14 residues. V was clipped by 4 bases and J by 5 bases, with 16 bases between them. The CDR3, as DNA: TGCGCCAGCAGCGCCGAAGGGGGGCGCCACGAGCAGTACGTC. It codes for CASSAEGGRHEQYV.

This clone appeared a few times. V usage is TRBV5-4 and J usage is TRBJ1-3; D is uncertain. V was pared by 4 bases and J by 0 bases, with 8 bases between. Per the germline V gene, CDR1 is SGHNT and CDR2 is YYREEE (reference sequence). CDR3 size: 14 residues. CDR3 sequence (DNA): TGTGCCAGCAGCCAGGATTACTCTGGAAACACCATATATTTT. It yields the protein CASSQDYSGNTIYF.

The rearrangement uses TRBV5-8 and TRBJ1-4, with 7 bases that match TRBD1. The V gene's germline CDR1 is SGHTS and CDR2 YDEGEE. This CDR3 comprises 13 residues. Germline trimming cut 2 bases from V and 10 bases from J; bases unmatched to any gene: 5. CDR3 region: CASSFTGDVKLFF. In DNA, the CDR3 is TGTGCCAGCAGCTTTACAGGGGACGTAAAACTGTTTTTT.